The clone carrying this T cell receptor (beta chain) was seen repeatedly, ten times or more. The antigen is not known. The data stem from a study of T cells after yellow fever vaccination. About the study: In the case of low-cell-number fractions, SMART-Seq v4 Ultra Low Input was used for preparation.

CDR3 length: 18 residues. V gave up 1 base and J gave up 1 base; unmatched junction bases: 7. Germline CDR1 and CDR2: MGHDK and SYGVNS. As TCR cDNA was made by 5'RACE template switching, a universal primer site and UMIs were added. TCRdb re-called the 5' RACE reads with MiXCR, one entry per CDR3 protein. The repertoire includes some 300,000 distinct CDR3 sequences, about 11% of them detected once, and roughly 3% sits in the top ten. Whole-study findings and limits: When the response was secondary, it was weaker but reached its peak faster, day 5 versus 15. Detected again after the booster were most primary-vaccination clones, at nearly 97% CD4 and 88% CD8.

This sequence was found in a man aged 18-30 years who received the YFV17D yellow fever vaccine. The V and J genes are TRBV25-1 and TRBJ1-1; 12 bases are a match to TRBD1. The input for sequencing was CD4+ T cells sorted from PBMCs, taken 45 days after the yellow fever booster vaccination. The CDR3 region is CASSEFGGTGGWNTEAFF. CDR3 bases: TGTGCCAGCAGTGAATTTGGGGGGACAGGGGGCTGGAACACTGAAGCTTTCTTT. Drawing the rest from reference TRBV25-1 and TRBJ1-1, the complete variable domain is EADIYQTPRYLVIGTGKKITLECSQTMGHDKMYWYQQDPGMELHLIHYSYGVNSTEKGDLSSESTVSRIRTEHFPLTLESARPSHTSQYLCASSEFGGTGGWNTEAFFGQGTRLTVV.